The 20 T cell receptor beta chains listed next were all sequenced from one sample in a study of blood T cell repertoires in COVID-19. Produced via immunoSEQ multiplex PCR; TCRdb's table is partial and in-frame only. This table has roughly 330,000 clones, roughly nine tenths appearing once. Sequenced material: peripheral blood. These receptors came from a young man who had recovered from COVID-19.

The V and J genes are TRBV11-2 and TRBJ1-5; D is unresolved. Germline-derived CDR1 and CDR2 are SGHAT and FQNNGV. The V and J ends lost 0 bases and 3 bases respectively, with 9 bases between them. The CDR3 consists of 15 residues. CDR3 in DNA: TGTGCCAGCAGCTTAGACCCGAGGGACAATCAGCCCCAGCATTTT. Its protein product is CASSLDPRDNQPQHF.

The chain uses TRBV27 and TRBJ2-5, with D perhaps matching TRBD2 (7 bases). Germline V CDR1 and CDR2: MNHEY, SMNVEV (reference sequence). Trimming removed 5 bases at V and 3 bases at J, with 16 bases between. The CDR3 length is 15 residues. For the CDR3, the DNA is TGTGCCAGCAGTCCGAGGGGGGGCGGAGAAGAGACCCAGTACTTC. Translated: CASSPRGGGEETQYF.

CDR3 protein: CASSLGLNTRTGVSETQYF. The CDR3 nucleotides read TGCGCCAGCAGCTTGGGTCTCAATACTCGGACAGGGGTTTCAGAGACCCAGTACTTC. The J gene is TRBJ2-5, the V gene TRBV5-1; 9 positions agree with TRBD1. The V gene end was trimmed by 0 bases and the J gene end by 4 bases; junction bases not matched to a gene: 16. The germline gives CDR1 SGHRS, CDR2 YFSETQ. The CDR3 contains 19 residues.

Concerning this clone itself: Because the CDR3's place on the DNA is in doubt, the DNA is left out and the CDR3 is given as listed by TCRdb. This chain links TRBV12-1 with TRBJ2-7; TRBD2 is the table's D call, not checked against the DNA. TRBV12-1 corresponds to a pseudogene. Inclusive of both ends, the CDR3 amounts to 17 amino acids. The CDR3 sequence is CASSFGPGTSLRGEQYF.

This chain joins TRBV4-3 and TRBJ2-6; D is possibly TRBD1 (5 bases). The CDR3 runs to 16 residues. Germline V gene lookup returns CDR1 LGHNA and CDR2 YSLEER. Trimming stripped 0 bases from V and 3 bases from J, with 9 bases between. DNA for the CDR3: TGCGCCAGCAGCCAAGATCCGCAGGGTGGGGCCAACGTCCTGACTTTC. Protein sequence: CASSQDPQGGANVLTF.

This sequence joins TRBV19 and TRBJ2-7, with 10 bases lining up with TRBD2. After removal of 1 base from V and 6 bases from J, the junction contained 9 bases not matched to a gene. The CDR3 totals 16 residues. Germline V gene data show CDR1 as LNHDA and CDR2 as SQIVND (reference sequence). The CDR3 region is CASSIAQGLADPEQYF. The CDR3 DNA reads as TGTGCCAGTAGTATAGCCCAAGGACTAGCGGACCCCGAGCAGTACTTC.

CDR3 amino acids: CASSLMTSGQETQYF. For the CDR3, the DNA is TGTGCCAGCAGCCTGATGACTAGCGGACAAGAGACCCAGTACTTC. The V gene is TRBV2, the J gene TRBJ2-5; 9 nucleotides line up with TRBD2. Trimming removed 6 bases from V and 2 bases from J; junction bases left unmatched: 7. The germline V gene encodes CDR1 SNHLY and CDR2 FYNNEI. This CDR3 has 15 amino acids.

The V call is TRBV6-1, the J call TRBJ1-5, with unresolved D. The CDR3 extends over 14 amino acids. The V end was cut by 0 bases, the J end by 11 bases, with 14 bases between. CDR1 and CDR2 (germline): MNHNS, SASEGT. CDR3 residues: CASSEAGRPQSQHF. CDR3 DNA: TGTGCCAGCAGTGAAGCGGGCAGGCCCCAATCCCAGCATTTT.

The chain links TRBV6-2 or TRBV6-3 to TRBJ1-5; TRBD1 agrees at 9 bases. From germline, CDR1 is MNHEY and CDR2 SVGEGT. J gave up 0 bases and V 6 bases, and 12 bases lay outside the gene matches. The CDR3 is 18 amino acids. The DNA of the CDR3 is TGTGCCAGCAGCTCGGACAGGGGCGAGGGATATAGCAATCAGCCCCAGCATTTT. It translates to CASSSDRGEGYSNQPQHF.

The chain combines TRBV6-5 with TRBJ2-7, with D tentatively TRBD1 (6 bases). V lost 0 bases, J lost 6 bases, and 18 bases lay in between. The CDR3 contains 16 residues. The germline V gene has CDR1 MNHEY and CDR2 SVGAGI. As DNA, the CDR3 is TGTGCCAGCAGTTACTCCGAACGACAGGTTATGTTCGAGCAGTACTTC. Amino acid sequence: CASSYSERQVMFEQYF.

The chain carries TRBV10-3 and TRBJ2-5, with TRBD1 matching over 7 bases. CDR1 is ENHRY and CDR2 is SYGVKD in the germline V gene. The ends lost 2 bases at V and 7 bases at J; junction bases unmatched: 4. CDR3 length: 13 amino acids. CDR3 nucleotide sequence: TGTGCCATCAGTGAGGACAGGGCCACGACCCAGTACTTC. As protein: CAISEDRATTQYF.

The CDR3 bases are TGCAGCGTTGTCTTAGCGGGCAATGAGCAGTTCTTC. It translates to CSVVLAGNEQFF. V and J are TRBV29-1 and TRBJ2-1; 7 nucleotides align to TRBD2. With 4 bases clipped from V and 6 bases from J, the junction kept 3 bases outside the gene matches. CDR1 and CDR2 (germline): SQVTM, ANQGSEA. This CDR3 is built from 12 residues.

The J gene is TRBJ1-6, the V gene TRBV27; D not certain. This CDR3 has 14 amino acids. Germline CDR1 and CDR2: MNHEY and SMNVEV (reference sequence). Trimming removed 3 bases at V and 10 bases at J, with 13 bases between. CDR3 region: CASSFSSGGSPLHF. The DNA for the CDR3 is TGTGCCAGCAGTTTCTCCAGTGGAGGGTCACCCCTCCACTTT.

The J gene is TRBJ2-7, the V gene TRBV28, with 12 bases aligning to TRBD2. The CDR3 has 14 amino acids. The V segment lost 4 bases and the J segment 6 bases; nucleotides outside the gene matches: 4. CDR1 is MDHEN and CDR2 is SYDVKM in the germline V gene. In DNA, the CDR3 is TGTGCCAGCAGTTCCCCTAGCGGGAGGGGCGAGCAGTACTTC. Its translation: CASSSPSGRGEQYF.

The chain uses TRBV7-2 and TRBJ2-3; possibly TRBD1 for D (6 bases). Germline V gene lookup returns CDR1 SGHTA and CDR2 FQGNSA. The CDR3 has 13 amino acids. Trimming shortened V by 5 bases and J by 5 bases, and 11 bases separated the two germline ends. DNA for the CDR3: TGTGCCAGCAGCCTATACAGGGAAGATACGCAGTATTTT. This sequence encodes CASSLYREDTQYF.

This clone has a single count. The V and J genes are TRBV2 and TRBJ1-1; no clear D. V lost 2 bases to trimming and J lost 0 bases, with 10 bases between them. The CDR3 contains 15 residues. Germline lookup yields CDR1 SNHLY and CDR2 FYNNEI. The CDR3 sequence is CASSESSYMNTEAFF. CDR3 nucleotide sequence: TGTGCCAGCAGTGAATCCAGTTACATGAACACTGAAGCTTTCTTT.

Of note for this clone: At the DNA level, this CDR3 is encoded by other sequences in the same sample as well. The chain recombines TRBV6-2 or TRBV6-3 with TRBJ2-3; D is unclear. Germline V lookup: CDR1 MNHEY, CDR2 SVGEGT. The CDR3 is 15 residues long. V was shortened by 0 bases and J by 0 bases, with 7 bases between the two germline ends. CDR3 in DNA: TGTGCCAGCAGTTACTCCTCTGAGAGCACAGATACGCAGTATTTT. Translating gives CASSYSSESTDTQYF.

The chain links TRBV7-3 to TRBJ2-2; D not resolved. CDR1 is SGHTA and CDR2 is FQGTGA in the germline V gene. The CDR3 extends over 12 amino acids. The V end was cut by 5 bases, the J end by 2 bases, with 3 bases between. The CDR3 nucleotides are TGTGCCAGCAGCCGTAACACCGGGGAGCTGTTTTTT. The encoded protein is CASSRNTGELFF.

The CDR3 spells CASGGTGVSTEAFF. CDR3 sequence (DNA): TGCGCCAGCGGCGGGACAGGGGTGAGCACTGAAGCTTTCTTT. The chain carries TRBV5-1 and TRBJ1-1, with 10 bases fitting TRBD1. This CDR3 is 14 amino acids long. V was pared by 7 bases and J by 4 bases, with 7 bases of the junction left unmatched. Germline V gene data show CDR1 as SGHRS and CDR2 as YFSETQ.

The chain uses TRBV5-8 and TRBJ2-7; 7 nucleotides align to TRBD1. The CDR3 spans 14 residues. V was clipped by 4 bases and J by 3 bases; unmatched bases: 7. Germline V gene sequence: CDR1 SGHTS, CDR2 YDEGEE. The CDR3 sequence is CASSPGGTIYEQYF. In DNA, the CDR3 is TGTGCCAGCAGCCCAGGGGGTACGATCTACGAGCAGTACTTC.